One sample yielded the 20 T cell receptor beta chains listed below, sequenced in a study of blood T cell repertoires in COVID-19. Sequencing was performed with immunoSEQ multiplex PCR; in TCRdb, only in-frame clones are kept and a portion is missing. This sample has some 150,000 clones, with about four fifths found just once. Sequenced sample: peripheral blood. These receptors all come from an older woman with active or convalescent COVID-19.

This clone was detected a few times. V usage is TRBV5-6 and J usage is TRBJ1-6, with D possibly matching TRBD1 (6 bases). The CDR3 consists of 15 residues. V gave up 0 bases and J gave up 6 bases, with 10 bases separating them. Germline V lookup: CDR1 SGHDT, CDR2 YYEEEE. The CDR3 sequence: CASSLAGGLNSPLHF. CDR3 bases: TGTGCCAGCAGCTTGGCTGGGGGCCTTAATTCACCCCTCCACTTT.

The rearrangement uses TRBV7-2 and TRBJ2-5; a possible D gene is TRBD2 (7 bases). The CDR3 has 14 amino acids. Germline V gene data show CDR1 as SGHTA and CDR2 as FQGNSA. V dropped 6 bases and J dropped 4 bases, with 15 bases sitting between them. The CDR3 region is CASSLGGARETQYF. The CDR3 nucleotides read TGTGCCAGCAGTCTGGGGGGGGCCCGAGAGACCCAGTACTTC.

This chain links TRBV6-5 with TRBJ1-1; no clear D. The CDR3 spans 12 residues. Per germline, CDR1 MNHEY and CDR2 SVGAGI. Trimming removed 0 bases at V and 9 bases at J, with 8 bases between. The CDR3 DNA follows: TGTGCCAGCAGTTACTCGGGCGATAAAGCTTTCTTT. As protein: CASSYSGDKAFF.

The V and J genes are TRBV18 and TRBJ2-1; a possible D gene is TRBD2 (6 bases). Germline CDR1 is KGHSH and CDR2 is LQKENI. This CDR3 has 14 amino acids. V lost 4 bases and J lost 5, with 12 bases in between. CDR3 residues: CASSRDSTDNEQFF. The CDR3 DNA sequence: TGTGCCAGCTCACGGGACTCGACTGACAATGAGCAGTTCTTC.

The chain has TRBV18 and TRBJ2-3; 7 positions match TRBD1. The germline V gene has CDR1 KGHSH and CDR2 LQKENI. V lost 9 bases and J lost 6; bases outside the gene matches: 9. This CDR3 has 13 residues. CDR3 sequence reads: CASRDRVTDTQYF. The DNA for the CDR3 is TGTGCCAGTAGAGACAGGGTCACGGATACGCAGTATTTT.

A word on this clone: This specimen includes other DNA sequences encoding the same CDR3. V usage is TRBV18 and J usage is TRBJ2-2; the D is unclear. Germline loops: CDR1 KGHSH, CDR2 LQKENI. With 2 bases removed from V and 6 bases from J, the gap between germline ends came to 4 bases. This CDR3 comprises 12 residues. CDR3 protein: CASSPSSGELFF. DNA of the CDR3: TGTGCCAGCTCACCATCGTCCGGGGAGCTGTTTTTT.

This rearrangement joins TRBV2 to TRBJ2-2; perhaps TRBD1 as D (6 bases). The germline V gene has CDR1 SNHLY and CDR2 FYNNEI. Trimming took off 2 bases at V and 6 bases at J, with 16 bases between the two ends. The CDR3 runs 16 residues. The chain's CDR3 is CASSESSGGASGELFF. CDR3 bases: TGTGCCAGCAGTGAAAGCTCTGGGGGCGCTTCCGGGGAGCTGTTTTTT.

V usage is TRBV3-1 (or the pseudogene TRBV3-2) and J usage is TRBJ2-1; 13 nucleotides agree with TRBD2. The CDR3 runs to 17 residues. The germline V gene has CDR1 LGHDT and CDR2 YNNKEL (reference sequence). The junction had 11 bases not matched to a gene; V was cut back by 4 bases and J by 8 bases. CDR3 nucleotide sequence: TGTGCCAGCAGCCCGGTATTGGTTACTAGCGGGAGGGATGAGCAGTTCTTC. Translating gives CASSPVLVTSGRDEQFF.

V usage is TRBV4-3 and J usage is TRBJ1-5, with 12 nucleotides matching TRBD1. V lost 2 bases and J lost 7; bases outside the gene matches: 6. CDR1 LGHNA and CDR2 YSLEER come from the germline V gene. This CDR3 contains 16 residues. DNA for the CDR3: TGCGCCAGCAGCCAAACCGGGACAGGGGGCAGACAGCCCCAGCATTTT. Translated, it gives CASSQTGTGGRQPQHF.

The chain couples TRBV28 to TRBJ2-5; D remains unclear. CDR1 and CDR2 (germline): MDHEN, SYDVKM. The CDR3 runs to 15 residues. V shed 1 base and J shed 5 bases, with 14 bases lying between them. CDR3 residues: CASSLFSSLGETQYF. The CDR3 DNA follows: TGTGCCAGCAGTTTATTTAGTAGCCTTGGGGAGACCCAGTACTTC.

This chain uses TRBV5-1 with TRBJ2-1; weak D call: TRBD2 (7 bases). The CDR3 covers 13 residues. The ends were cut back, 6 bases at V and 7 bases at J, with 14 bases in the middle. CDR1 and CDR2 (germline): SGHRS, YFSETQ. This CDR3 reads CASTEGGRNEQFF. CDR3 nucleotide sequence: TGCGCCAGCACCGAGGGGGGGAGAAATGAGCAGTTCTTC.

The J gene is TRBJ2-2, the V gene TRBV11-2; 7 bases line up with TRBD2. V lost 4 bases and J lost 1; bases outside the gene matches: 3. The CDR3 runs 15 residues. Germline V lookup: CDR1 SGHAT, CDR2 FQNNGV. The CDR3 loop reads CASSSLAGNTGELFF. CDR3 in DNA: TGTGCCAGCAGCTCTTTAGCGGGGAACACCGGGGAGCTGTTTTTT.

The chain has TRBV27 and TRBJ1-1; D not resolved. This CDR3 region has 13 residues. Trimming left V 4 bases short and J 1 base short, with 7 bases between. Germline-derived CDR1 and CDR2 are MNHEY and SMNVEV (reference sequence). CDR3 in amino acids: CASSWSGNTEAFF. Written as DNA, the CDR3 is TGTGCCAGCAGTTGGAGCGGGAACACTGAAGCTTTCTTT.

V usage is TRBV27 and J usage is TRBJ1-1; tentatively, D is TRBD1 (6 bases). Germline CDR1 reads MNHEY; CDR2 reads SMNVEV (reference sequence). With 5 bases removed from V and 5 bases from J, the gap between germline ends came to 12 bases. There are 13 residues in the CDR3. CDR3 loop: CASSAKQGTEAFF. CDR3 in DNA: TGTGCCAGCAGTGCTAAACAGGGAACTGAAGCTTTCTTT.

The chain combines TRBV11-2 with TRBJ2-5; maybe TRBD2 (5 bases). The ends were cut back, 1 base at V and 2 bases at J, with 11 bases in the middle. Germline CDR1 and CDR2: SGHAT and FQNNGV. The CDR3 covers 15 residues. The CDR3 sequence is CASSLGARAQETQYF. In DNA, the CDR3 is TGTGCCAGCAGCTTAGGGGCGCGGGCTCAAGAGACCCAGTACTTC.

This clone was counted once. The rearrangement joins TRBV28 to TRBJ2-3, with D maybe TRBD1 (6 bases). Germline V gene lookup returns CDR1 MDHEN and CDR2 SYDVKM. The CDR3 totals 15 residues. V dropped 2 bases and J dropped 6 bases, with 15 bases sitting between them. CDR3 sequence reads: CASSLLSLGADTQYF. The CDR3 bases are TGTGCCAGCAGTTTACTATCGCTGGGGGCGGATACGCAGTATTTT. The entire variable domain, with the rest obtained from reference TRBV28 and TRBJ2-3, is as follows: DVKVTQSSRYLVKRTGEKVFLECVQDMDHENMFWYRQDPGLGLRLIYFSYDVKMKEKGDIPEGYSVSREKKERFSLILESASTNQTSMYLCASSLLSLGADTQYFGPGTRLTVL.

The CDR3 region has the DNA TGTGCCAGCAGTCTAGACGGCAATCAGCCCCAGCATTTT. Protein product: CASSLDGNQPQHF. V is TRBV28 and J is TRBJ1-5, with D hard to call. Germline CDR1 and CDR2: MDHEN and SYDVKM. Deletions cut 5 bases from V and 2 bases from J, with 7 bases between. The CDR3 length is 13 residues.

This clone was observed once. The chain is built from TRBV4-3 and TRBJ1-1; D perhaps matches TRBD1 (5 bases). CDR3 length equals 16 residues. V lost 1 base and J 1 base, leaving 13 bases between the germline ends. Germline V gene sequence: CDR1 LGHNA, CDR2 YSLEER. The CDR3 protein is CASSQGAGSGNTEAFF. The DNA for the CDR3 is TGCGCCAGCAGCCAAGGGGCAGGGTCCGGGAACACTGAAGCTTTCTTT.

This chain joins TRBV19 and TRBJ1-5, with TRBD1 as a possible D gene (5 bases). The CDR3 spans 14 residues. V lost 4 bases to trimming and J lost 3 bases, with 10 bases between them. Germline CDR1 reads LNHDA; CDR2 reads SQIVND (reference sequence). The CDR3 DNA reads TGTGCCAGTAGTACTCAGGGTTACAATCAGCCCCAGCATTTT. This translates into CASSTQGYNQPQHF.

V gene TRBV5-6 combines with J gene TRBJ1-2; D gene uncertain. CDR3 length equals 13 residues. V was clipped by 4 bases and J by 1 base, with 8 bases between them. CDR1 and CDR2 (germline): SGHDT, YYEEEE. The CDR3 DNA sequence: TGTGCCAGCAGCCAGGTTAATAACTATGGCTACACCTTC. Protein product: CASSQVNNYGYTF.